This T cell receptor beta chain comes out of a study of glioma-infiltrating T cells. Study in general: Samples included WHO grade II oligodendrogliomas or astrocytomas and initial-diagnosis grade IV glioblastomas. Glioma patients had dexamethasone for six or fewer days before surgery. Study-wide findings and caveats: Patients with low tissue-blood divergence carried a signature set of shared blood CDR3 motifs.

In regard to this clonotype: Its antigen is undetermined.

CDR1 MNHNY and CDR2 SVGAGI come from the germline V gene (reference sequence). V lost 2 bases and J lost 9, with 20 bases in between. The CDR3 sequence is 15 residues long. Amplification of TCR alpha and beta CDR3 regions from RNA used iRepertoire nested multiplex PCR. Tissue mRNA or PBMC total RNA, roughly 95-400 ng, went into one-step reverse transcription and amplification. TCRdb processed the multiplex PCR reads anew with MiXCR; each CDR3 protein has one entry. This table holds about 410,000 distinct CDR3 sequences, less than 50% found once. Sequencing was carried out using glioma tissue, nonneoplastic brain tissue, or PBMCs (not recorded which). The TCR originated in a human donor with low-grade glioma or glioblastoma, undergoing nonglioma brain surgery, or in good health (not recorded which). This chain joins TRBV6-6 and TRBJ2-7, with unresolved D. CDR3 DNA sequence: TGTGCCAGCAGTTACCGCCGTGCACACTCGGACGGGCAGTACTTC. Translating it yields CASSYRRAHSDGQYF.